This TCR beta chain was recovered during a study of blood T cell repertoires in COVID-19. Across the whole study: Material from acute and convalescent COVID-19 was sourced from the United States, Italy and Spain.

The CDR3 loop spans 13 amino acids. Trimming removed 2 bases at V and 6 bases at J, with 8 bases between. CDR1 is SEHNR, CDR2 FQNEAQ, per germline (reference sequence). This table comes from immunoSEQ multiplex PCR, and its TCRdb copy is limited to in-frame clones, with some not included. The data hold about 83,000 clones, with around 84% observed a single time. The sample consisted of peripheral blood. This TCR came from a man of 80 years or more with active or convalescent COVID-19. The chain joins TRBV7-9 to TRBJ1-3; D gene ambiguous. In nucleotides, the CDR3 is TGTGCCAGCAGCTTAACGGGTGTAAACACCATATATTTT. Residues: CASSLTGVNTIYF.